This T cell receptor beta chain emerged from a study of human T cells and chemical hapten exposure. On the study more broadly: Alopecia areata, totalis or universalis affected patients who were mostly female.

Study-wide points: Expanded TCRs clustered into significantly more large CDR3 similarity groups than controls, the analysis revealed.

V dropped 8 bases and J dropped 4 bases, with 12 bases sitting between them. CDR3 size: 13 residues. Germline CDR1 and CDR2: KGHSH and LQKENI. This clonotype was recorded at least ten times. The antigen remains unidentified. In the source study's methods: From approximately 20,000 to 700,000 TCRs were found per sample, with a median of approximately 96,000. TCRdb processed the RACE reads anew with MiXCR; each CDR3 protein has one entry. The V and J calls were not made by the authors but by TCRdb's processing. The sample records 30,000 to 40,000 distinct CDR3 sequences, more than 6% being singletons. Regarding time point: patch test 1, 2 weeks after DPC sensitization. Treatment of the sample: therapeutic diphenylcyclopropenone sensitization with weekly scalp DPC. RNA extraction used unfractionated whole blood as the source of total RNA.

J is TRBJ1-5 and V is TRBV18; possibly TRBD1 for D (6 bases). This TCR derives from a woman in her twenties or thirties with alopecia areata. Some clones in this sample may be carry-over from other donors' samples. The sequencing here drew on whole blood, taken in connection with sensitization to the hapten diphenylcyclopropenone (DPC). The CDR3, as DNA: TGTGCCAGCGTACAGGGACTTAATCAGCCCCAGCATTTT. This codes for CASVQGLNQPQHF.